The subject of this entry is one T cell receptor (beta chain). Treatment: around 19 received Ad26.COV2.S at low or high dose, single or two shots; about 5 received placebo; per-sample allocation not given. All samples were drawn on day 63, counting from the first vaccine or placebo injection. Trimming removed 4 bases from V and 2 bases from J, with 5 bases in between. Germline V gives CDR1 KGHSH, CDR2 LQKENI. The CDR3 has 12 residues. The sample originates from a study of Ad26.COV2.S vaccination and SARS-CoV-2 variants. TCRdb keeps only in-frame clones here, not all; method: immunoSEQ multiplex PCR. In the table there are a few hundred thousand clones, 85% to 90% of which are singletons.

The chain uses TRBV18 and TRBJ1-1; D unresolved. The receptor's source is a person aged 18 to 59 who received the Ad26.COV2.S COVID-19 vaccine or a placebo. This material consisted of peripheral blood, taken in a trial of Ad26.COV2.S vaccine versus placebo. The CDR3 DNA reads TGTGCCAGCTCACAAGTAAACACTGAAGCTTTCTTT. Translation gives CASSQVNTEAFF. The full variable domain, its missing parts supplied by reference TRBV18 and TRBJ1-1, is NAGVMQNPRHLVRRRGQEARLRCSPMKGHSHVYWYRQLPEEGLKFMVYLQKENIIDESGMPKERFSAEFPKEGPSILRIQQVVRGDSAAYFCASSQVNTEAFFGQGTRLTVV.